Described below is a single T cell receptor (beta chain) sequence and its context. Its specificity is not known. The data are from a study of a mutant IDH1 vaccine in newly diagnosed glioma. Looking at the study overall: Of the patients given treatment, around 60% were male and 37.5% were female, and a mean age of about 40 years was recorded.

As to time point: baseline, week 1 (first vaccination visit). The treatment here: pre-vaccination baseline after standard-of-care therapy. Study-wide results and caveats: Patients mounted vaccine-induced immune responses in roughly 93% of cases.

The CDR3 runs 15 residues. Trimming removed 6 bases from V and 5 bases from J; junction bases left unmatched: 10. Germline lookup yields CDR1 LNHDA and CDR2 SQIVND (reference sequence). Profiled with immunoSEQ multiplex PCR; TCRdb holds only in-frame clones, not every one. The sample shows about 66,000 clones, 80% to 90% of them seen only once. Material: PBMCs, obtained from a glioma patient treated with radiotherapy, temozolomide or both. The sequence came from a man aged 30-40 years with glioma. The gene calls are TRBV19 and TRBJ2-1; 7 positions agree with TRBD1. In DNA, the CDR3 is TGTGCCAGTAGGCAGACAGGGACGGGTCACAATGAGCAGTTCTTC. It is translated as CASRQTGTGHNEQFF.